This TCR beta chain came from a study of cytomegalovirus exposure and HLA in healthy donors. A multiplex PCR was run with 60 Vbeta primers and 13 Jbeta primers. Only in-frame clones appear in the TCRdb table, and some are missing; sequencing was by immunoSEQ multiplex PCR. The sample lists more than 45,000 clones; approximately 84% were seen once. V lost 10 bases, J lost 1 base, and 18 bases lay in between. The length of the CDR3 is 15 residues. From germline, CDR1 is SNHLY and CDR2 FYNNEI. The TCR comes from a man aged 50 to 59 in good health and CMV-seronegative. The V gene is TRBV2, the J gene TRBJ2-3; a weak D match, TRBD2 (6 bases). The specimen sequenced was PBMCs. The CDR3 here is CATTLGQRGTDTQYF. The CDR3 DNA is TGTGCCACGACCTTGGGCCAGCGGGGCACAGATACGCAGTATTTT.